This T cell receptor (beta chain) was profiled in a study of blood T cell repertoires in COVID-19. Study in general: The origin of the acute and convalescent COVID-19 samples was the United States, Italy and Spain. Sources were T cells, B-cell-depleted T cells, or PBMCs; the material itself was cDNA or gDNA.

The Seattle patients joined while their infection was active and were tracked longitudinally afterward. This clone was seen a single time. In the authors' methods: Nucleated cell number was recorded as an estimate derived from reference gene primer amplification. Sequencing used immunoSEQ multiplex PCR; TCRdb keeps in-frame clones, though not all of them. The V and J calls and the clone size are those of that table, but D and trimming were determined from the DNA. The sample yields some 65,000 clones, around 88% seen once. The CDR3 sequence is 12 residues long. V was clipped by 4 bases and J by 2 bases, with 6 bases between them.

The J gene is TRBJ2-7, the V gene TRBV12-3 or TRBV12-4; D possibly corresponds to TRBD1 (5 bases). The sequencing sample was made of peripheral blood. The sequence was obtained from a man aged 35 to 55 with COVID-19, enrolled during active disease. The CDR3 loop is CASSSQAYEQYF. CDR3 sequence (DNA): TGTGCCAGCAGTTCACAGGCCTACGAGCAGTACTTC.